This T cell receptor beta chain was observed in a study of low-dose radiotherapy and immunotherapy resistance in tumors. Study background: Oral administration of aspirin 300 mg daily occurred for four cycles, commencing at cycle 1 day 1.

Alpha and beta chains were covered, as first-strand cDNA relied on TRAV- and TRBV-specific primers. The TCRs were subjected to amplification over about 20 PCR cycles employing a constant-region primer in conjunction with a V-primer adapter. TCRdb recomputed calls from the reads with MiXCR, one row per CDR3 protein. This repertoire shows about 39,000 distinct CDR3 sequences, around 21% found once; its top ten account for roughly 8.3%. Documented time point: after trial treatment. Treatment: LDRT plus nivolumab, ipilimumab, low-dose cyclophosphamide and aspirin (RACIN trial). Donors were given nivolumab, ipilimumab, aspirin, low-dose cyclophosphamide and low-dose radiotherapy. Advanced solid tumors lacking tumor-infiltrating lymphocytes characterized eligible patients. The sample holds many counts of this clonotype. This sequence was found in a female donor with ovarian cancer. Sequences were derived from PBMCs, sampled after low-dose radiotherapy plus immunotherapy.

The CDR3 sequence is CAWSAWGGGPRETQYF. The DNA of the CDR3 is TGTGCCTGGAGCGCCTGGGGCGGGGGCCCGAGGGAGACCCAGTACTTC. V usage is TRBV30 and J usage is TRBJ2-5, with D perhaps TRBD2 (7 bases). The CDR3 runs 16 residues. The V gene's germline CDR1 is GTSNPN and CDR2 SVGIG (reference sequence). Trimming removed 3 bases at V and 5 bases at J, with 22 bases between. Full variable domain (rest looked up from reference TRBV30 and TRBJ2-5): SQTIHQWPATLVQPVGSPLSLECTVEGTSNPNLYWYRQAAGRGLQLLFYSVGIGQISSEVPQNLSASRPQDRQFILSSKKLLLSDSGFYLCAWSAWGGGPRETQYFGPGTRLLVL.